Described below is a single T cell receptor beta chain sequence and its context. The CDR3 is 15 residues long. The J segment lost 1 base and the V segment lost 5 bases, leaving 2 bases of the junction unmatched. Germline CDR1 LGHDT, CDR2 YNNKEL (reference sequence). This entry is derived from a study of blood T cell repertoires in COVID-19. Looking at the study overall: The analysed material was cDNA or gDNA that came from T cells, B-cell-depleted T cells, or PBMCs.

Data came from immunoSEQ multiplex PCR; TCRdb stores just in-frame clones and leaves some out. The sample consists of roughly 200,000 clones, approximately 90% of them appearing once. Material: peripheral blood. The sequence was obtained from a man between 65 and 85 years old with acute or convalescent COVID-19. This sequence joins TRBV3-1 (or the pseudogene TRBV3-2) and TRBJ2-7, with 13 bases fitting TRBD2. CDR3 nucleotides: TGTGCCAGCAGCACGGGACTAGCGGGGTCCTACGAGCAGTACTTC. Protein sequence: CASSTGLAGSYEQYF.